The T cell receptor (beta chain) under discussion was sequenced for a study of blood T cell repertoires in COVID-19. Study in general: The United States, Italy and Spain were the sources of the acute and convalescent COVID-19 samples. Sources were T cells, B-cell-depleted T cells, or PBMCs; the material itself was cDNA or gDNA.

The CDR3 contains 14 residues. Trimming at V came to 2 bases and at J to 4 bases, leaving 3 bases not matched to a gene. The V gene's germline CDR1 is SGDLS and CDR2 YYNGEE. As handled by the study authors: Estimates of nucleated cell counts were drawn from the amplification of reference gene primers. The table came from immunoSEQ multiplex PCR; TCRdb's copy has only in-frame clones and leaves some out. For V, J and clone size, that table is used; D and trimming come from the DNA. The sample has 200,000 to 250,000 clones, 88% seen once. The source is a woman between 55 and 75 years old with acute or convalescent COVID-19. What was sequenced was peripheral blood. The rearrangement joins TRBV9 to TRBJ2-3, with 8 bases matching TRBD2. The CDR3 DNA reads as TGTGCCAGCAGCGTCCAGACTAGCGCAGATACGCAGTATTTT. It encodes CASSVQTSADTQYF.